What follows describes a single T cell receptor beta chain. Germline V gene sequence: CDR1 SGHRS, CDR2 YFSETQ. The CDR3 sequence is 14 residues long. The ends lost 1 base at V and 6 bases at J; junction bases unmatched: 3. Method: immunoSEQ multiplex PCR; TCRdb's copy keeps in-frame clones and lacks some. Among approximately 100,000 clones listed, just under 95% were seen once. This specimen belongs to a study of siplizumab effects on memory and regulatory T cells. The chain recombines TRBV5-1 with TRBJ2-1, with 8 bases aligning to TRBD2. The TCR sequence derives from a human donor in good health. Sequences were obtained from non-Treg CD4+ T cells sorted from blood. CDR3 sequence reads: CASSLKGTSNEQFF. The CDR3 DNA is TGCGCCAGCAGCTTGAAAGGGACTAGCAATGAGCAGTTCTTC.